This TCR beta chain was found in a study of T-cell memory formation after mild COVID-19. Study as a whole: Clustering of TCRs was largely donor specific.

The CDR3 loop spans 11 amino acids. Germline assignment: CDR1 SGHAT and CDR2 FQNNGV. TCRdb independently ran MiXCR on the 5' RACE reads; one entry per CDR3 protein. The data hold over 70,000 distinct CDR3 sequences, with over 13% observed a single time. The sample holds a few counts of this clonotype. The junction differs from germline at one of its ends, possibly a read error. This chain joins TRBV11-2 and TRBJ2-3; 7 bases are shared with TRBD2. The end of the DNA is better explained by TRBJ2-2, so the J call may be wrong. The TCR comes from a man in his late teens or twenties who had mild COVID-19 (a few samples of this study predate the infection). Cell type and time point are not known. What was sequenced was PBMCs or a T cell subset sorted from them (not recorded which). The CDR3 here is CATPWSGALFF. The CDR3 bases are TGTGCCACCCCATGGAGCGGGGCGCTGTTTTTT.